These 15 T cell receptor beta chains came from one sample sequenced in a study of radiotherapy plus CTLA-4 blockade in lung cancer. Clones were sequenced by immunoSEQ multiplex PCR, and TCRdb holds only the in-frame ones, with some missing. The table has 47,000 or so clones, roughly 84% seen once. Sequenced here: peripheral blood, sampled from a patient treated with radiotherapy plus ipilimumab. These receptors were collected from a human donor with non-small cell lung cancer whose response to radiotherapy plus ipilimumab could not be evaluated.

The chain uses TRBV28 and TRBJ1-2, with 9 positions matching TRBD1. From germline, CDR1 is MDHEN and CDR2 SYDVKM. V was pared by 2 bases and J by 8 bases, with 9 bases of the junction left unmatched. The CDR3 length is 15 residues. CDR3 protein: CASSLGRDREGGYTF. For the CDR3, the DNA is TGTGCCAGCAGTTTAGGGAGGGACAGGGAGGGCGGCTACACCTTC.

The chain couples TRBV6-6 to TRBJ1-2; 7 bases map to TRBD1. The germline V gene encodes CDR1 MNHNY and CDR2 SVGAGI (reference sequence). The CDR3 length is 13 residues. V shed 2 bases, J shed 6 bases, and the junction held 3 bases outside the gene matches. The CDR3 loop is CASSYTGTDGYTF. The DNA for the CDR3 is TGTGCCAGCAGTTACACAGGGACAGATGGCTACACCTTC.

The rearrangement links TRBV30 to TRBJ2-3; D is possibly TRBD1 (6 bases). The length of the CDR3 is 15 residues. Germline V CDR1 and CDR2: GTSNPN, SVGIG (reference sequence). The V and J ends lost 0 bases and 3 bases respectively, with 13 bases between them. The CDR3 reads CAWSVLQGGTDTQYF. In DNA form, the CDR3 reads TGTGCCTGGAGTGTACTACAGGGTGGAACAGATACGCAGTATTTT.

The V call is TRBV18, the J call TRBJ1-2; D is perhaps TRBD1 (6 bases). Germline values: CDR1 KGHSH, CDR2 LQKENI. V dropped 6 bases and J dropped 4 bases, with 15 bases sitting between them. This CDR3 has 14 residues. The CDR3 sequence: CASSPGAGVYGYTF. The CDR3 region has the DNA TGTGCCAGCTCCCCCGGAGCAGGGGTCTATGGCTACACCTTC.

The V and J genes are TRBV4-3 and TRBJ2-1; 8 bases line up with TRBD2. J was trimmed by 8 bases and V by 1 base; bases with no gene match: 10. Germline lookup yields CDR1 LGHNA and CDR2 YSLEER. This CDR3 contains 16 residues. The CDR3 sequence: CASSQGTGRASDEQFF. The CDR3 DNA reads as TGCGCCAGCAGCCAAGGTACCGGGAGGGCCTCTGATGAGCAGTTCTTC.

The chain recombines TRBV6-5 with TRBJ2-7; no definite D call. The V gene lost 8 bases and the J gene lost 7 bases, with 18 bases spanning the gap. This CDR3 has 13 amino acids. In germline, CDR1 is MNHEY, CDR2 SVGAGI. The CDR3 sequence is CASQSTWAREQYF. The DNA for the CDR3 is TGTGCCAGCCAATCTACATGGGCGCGTGAGCAGTACTTC.

The V gene is TRBV19, the J gene TRBJ1-1; TRBD1 aligns across 8 bases. This CDR3 has 14 amino acids. The germline CDR1 and CDR2 sequences are LNHDA and SQIVND (reference sequence). J was trimmed by 7 bases and V by 10 bases; bases with no gene match: 14. CDR3 amino acids: CATTNGQGDYEAFF. In DNA, the CDR3 is TGTGCCACCACCAACGGACAGGGCGACTATGAAGCTTTCTTT. Full variable domain (rest looked up from reference TRBV19 and TRBJ1-1): DGGITQSPKYLFRKEGQNVTLSCEQNLNHDAMYWYRQDPGQGLRLIYYSQIVNDFQKGDIAEGYSVSREKKESFPLTVTSAQKNPTAFYLCATTNGQGDYEAFFGQGTRLTVV.

The chain is built from TRBV6-5 and TRBJ2-1; possible D gene TRBD2, 6 bases. V was trimmed by 6 bases and J by 4 bases, leaving 13 bases between them. Germline V CDR1 and CDR2: MNHEY, SVGAGI. The CDR3 extends over 14 amino acids. CDR3 nucleotides: TGTGCCAGCAGGGGGGGAGGCCCGTACAATGAGCAGTTCTTC. It is translated as CASRGGGPYNEQFF.

This sequence joins TRBV5-3 and TRBJ2-5, with 8 bases matching TRBD1. TRBV5-3 is marked as an open reading frame, function uncertain. V gave up 3 bases and J gave up 7 bases; unmatched junction bases: 14. The CDR3 runs 16 residues. CDR3 in amino acids: CARSWTGTRPQGTQYF. CDR3 DNA: TGTGCCAGAAGCTGGACAGGGACCCGGCCCCAGGGGACCCAGTACTTC.

The chain carries TRBV10-3 and TRBJ2-1; D gene ambiguous. V lost 0 bases to trimming and J lost 6 bases, with 6 bases between them. This CDR3 is built from 13 residues. The germline gives CDR1 ENHRY, CDR2 SYGVKD. The CDR3 DNA sequence: TGTGCCATCAGTGAGTCCGGGTTCAATGAGCAGTTCTTC. Its protein product is CAISESGFNEQFF.

The genes are TRBV19 and TRBJ1-5; D possibly corresponds to TRBD1 (5 bases). Trimming took off 3 bases at V and 0 bases at J, with 9 bases between the two ends. The CDR3 contains 15 residues. Germline assignment: CDR1 LNHDA and CDR2 SQIVND (reference sequence). The chain's CDR3 is CASSIGTYSNQPQHF. CDR3 nucleotides: TGTGCCAGTAGTATTGGGACTTATAGCAATCAGCCCCAGCATTTT. Together with reference TRBV19 and TRBJ1-5, the CDR3 gives the full variable domain: DGGITQSPKYLFRKEGQNVTLSCEQNLNHDAMYWYRQDPGQGLRLIYYSQIVNDFQKGDIAEGYSVSREKKESFPLTVTSAQKNPTAFYLCASSIGTYSNQPQHFGDGTRLSIL.

The rearrangement joins TRBV18 to TRBJ1-1; TRBD1 might be the D (6 bases). CDR1 is KGHSH, CDR2 LQKENI, per germline. The CDR3 covers 14 residues. Trimming pared 6 bases from V and 1 base from J, leaving 12 bases between. Written as DNA, the CDR3 is TGTGCCAGCTCCCCCGGGACATGGAACACTGAAGCTTTCTTT. Amino acids: CASSPGTWNTEAFF.

This clone was counted a few times. The chain links TRBV28 to TRBJ2-2; TRBD1 agrees at 9 bases. CDR3 length: 16 amino acids. The junction had 12 bases not matched to a gene; V was cut back by 6 bases and J by 7 bases. Germline V gene sequence: CDR1 MDHEN, CDR2 SYDVKM. The CDR3 coding sequence is TGTGCCAGCAGAAAACTTCCGGGACAGGGTCACGGGGAGCTGTTTTTT. Translation: CASRKLPGQGHGELFF.

The J gene is TRBJ1-2, the V gene TRBV27; 8 bases are shared with TRBD1. Per germline, CDR1 MNHEY and CDR2 SMNVEV (reference sequence). The CDR3 runs to 15 residues. The J segment lost 4 bases and the V segment lost 6 bases, leaving 10 bases of the junction unmatched. CDR3 nucleotide sequence: TGTGCCAGCAGCAGAGGACAGGGCGGGATCTATGGCTACACCTTC. Translating it yields CASSRGQGGIYGYTF.

The chain links TRBV7-3 to TRBJ2-1, with 9 bases that match TRBD2. With 2 bases clipped from V and 0 bases from J, the junction kept 14 bases outside the gene matches. The CDR3 extends over 20 amino acids. The germline gives CDR1 SGHTA, CDR2 FQGTGA. CDR3 in amino acids: CASSLWGTSPTPTSYNEQFF. DNA of the CDR3: TGTGCCAGCAGCTTATGGGGGACTAGCCCCACTCCTACCTCCTACAATGAGCAGTTCTTC.